The 29 T cell receptor beta chains below were found in one sample sequenced in a study of Ad26.COV2.S vaccination and SARS-CoV-2 variants (dated by TCRdb to about 2021). According to the study, the label for this sample's treatment or condition signals: some 20 received Ad26.COV2.S at low or high dose, single or two shots; roughly five received placebo; per-sample allocation not given. For vaccine and placebo recipients, repertoires were sequenced using samples collected on day 63 after the first injection. Libraries were prepared through the immunoSEQ multiplex PCR assay. In TCRdb, the immuneACCESS table is reduced to in-frame sequences with V and J assigned. These tables do not hold every clone; where another copy was compared, an unresolved V gene accounts for under half, and the others remain unexplained. The sample records 200,000 to 250,000 clones, 70% to 90% of which are singletons. The top ten constitute approximately 11% of the sample.

The sequencing here drew on peripheral blood, taken in a trial of Ad26.COV2.S vaccine versus placebo. All receptors derive from a person aged 18-65 years who received the Ad26.COV2.S COVID-19 vaccine or a placebo.

The chain is built from TRBV3-1 (or the pseudogene TRBV3-2) and TRBJ2-1, with 9 bases identical to TRBD2. Germline CDR1 reads LGHDT; CDR2 reads YNNKEL (reference sequence). The V gene end was trimmed by 4 bases and the J gene end by 3 bases; junction bases not matched to a gene: 7. The CDR3 consists of 16 residues. The CDR3 region has the DNA TGTGCCAGCAGCCCCCGGGGCGGGAGGGGCTACAATGAGCAGTTCTTC. Its translation: CASSPRGGRGYNEQFF.

The genes are TRBV7-8 and TRBJ2-7; no firm D call. CDR1 SGHVS and CDR2 FQNEAQ come from the germline V gene. CDR3 size: 10 residues. V lost 1 base, J lost 13 bases, and 8 bases lay in between. This CDR3 reads CASSLGPLYF. The CDR3 nucleotides are TGTGCCAGCAGCTTAGGTCCACTTTACTTC.

The chain has TRBV6-5 and TRBJ1-6, with 9 positions matching TRBD1. The CDR3 runs to 14 residues. J was trimmed by 7 bases and V by 6 bases; bases with no gene match: 4. Germline values: CDR1 MNHEY, CDR2 SVGAGI. The CDR3 DNA follows: TGTGCCAGCAGAAACGGACAGGGGAATTCACCCCTCCACTTT. This translates into CASRNGQGNSPLHF.

This chain joins TRBV6-4 and TRBJ1-1; a possible D gene is TRBD1 (6 bases). Looked up from germline, CDR1 is MRHNA and CDR2 is SNTAGT. The CDR3 covers 13 residues. Between the trimmed V and J ends, which lost 0 bases and 4 bases, there was a span of 6 bases. The CDR3 nucleotides are TGTGCCAGCAGTGACTCAGGGGGCACTGAAGCTTTCTTT. Residues: CASSDSGGTEAFF.

The CDR3 is CASSPTSGGAVFSTDTQYF. The CDR3 bases are TGTGCCAGTAGTCCGACTAGCGGGGGGGCCGTGTTTTCGACAGATACGCAGTATTTT. The chain recombines TRBV19 with TRBJ2-3; the match to TRBD2 covers 14 bases. V trimming: 5 bases; J trimming: 3 bases; junction bases outside the gene matches: 13. From germline, CDR1 is LNHDA and CDR2 SQIVND (reference sequence). The CDR3 is made up of 19 amino acids.

This clone showed up just once. This chain joins TRBV19 and TRBJ2-7; D gene unclear. This CDR3 comprises 12 residues. V lost 5 bases to trimming and J lost 1 base, with 6 bases between them. Germline assignment: CDR1 LNHDA and CDR2 SQIVND (reference sequence). The CDR3 is CASSHGSYEQYF. CDR3 nucleotide sequence: TGTGCCAGTAGTCACGGTTCCTACGAGCAGTACTTC.

The rearrangement joins TRBV24-1 to TRBJ2-1; 9 nucleotides agree with TRBD1. The CDR3 consists of 16 residues. In germline, CDR1 is KGHDR, CDR2 SFDVKD. Trimming at V came to 3 bases and at J to 6 bases, leaving 8 bases not matched to a gene. The CDR3 DNA is TGTGCCACCAGTGATCCCCGGGACAGGGTAGGCAATGAGCAGTTCTTC. Encoded protein: CATSDPRDRVGNEQFF.

This chain uses TRBV19 with TRBJ2-2; perhaps TRBD1 as D (6 bases). This CDR3 is 15 amino acids long. V shed 3 bases and J shed 7 bases, with 15 bases lying between them. The V gene's germline CDR1 is LNHDA and CDR2 SQIVND (reference sequence). The CDR3 DNA is TGTGCCAGTAGTATGAGCAGGGGAGACAGCGGGGAGCTGTTTTTT. Encoded protein: CASSMSRGDSGELFF.

The chain recombines TRBV7-9 with TRBJ1-3; 9 bases are shared with TRBD1. Germline lookup yields CDR1 SEHNR and CDR2 FQNEAQ (reference sequence). There are 14 residues in the CDR3. V lost 5 bases, J lost 8 bases, and 7 bases stayed unmatched. The CDR3 DNA follows: TGTGCCAGCAGCGCTGGGACAGGGTTTTACACCATATATTTT. The encoded protein is CASSAGTGFYTIYF.

The gene calls are TRBV19 and TRBJ1-2; D not certain. The germline V gene encodes CDR1 LNHDA and CDR2 SQIVND (reference sequence). Trimming left V 8 bases short and J 4 bases short, with 23 bases between. The CDR3 is made up of 16 amino acids. DNA of the CDR3: TGTGCCAGTTCTCTCCATATGAGGCAGGACTCCTATGGCTACACCTTC. It yields the protein CASSLHMRQDSYGYTF.

Only one count was recorded for this clone. The chain is built from TRBV6-2 or TRBV6-3 and TRBJ2-3; 12 bases map to TRBD2. The germline V gene has CDR1 MNHEY and CDR2 SVGEGT. With 2 bases clipped from V and 9 bases from J, the junction kept 12 bases outside the gene matches. This CDR3 has 17 residues. CDR3 in amino acids: CASSYPGLAGPGMTQYF. The DNA of the CDR3 is TGTGCCAGCAGTTACCCAGGACTAGCGGGACCGGGCATGACGCAGTATTTT.

The chain recombines TRBV27 with TRBJ1-5; D possibly corresponds to TRBD1 (5 bases). Germline V gives CDR1 MNHEY, CDR2 SMNVEV (reference sequence). The CDR3 contains 15 residues. Trimming took off 2 bases at V and 5 bases at J, with 13 bases between the two ends. CDR3 region: CASSLRQPPDQPQHF. The CDR3 coding sequence is TGTGCCAGCAGTTTAAGACAGCCGCCGGATCAGCCCCAGCATTTT.

The V and J genes are TRBV7-9 and TRBJ1-5, with D unclear. V was shortened by 5 bases and J by 2 bases, with 10 bases between the two germline ends. Germline V gene lookup returns CDR1 SEHNR and CDR2 FQNEAQ (reference sequence). This CDR3 is built from 14 residues. The CDR3 protein is CASSTKDGNQPQHF. Here the CDR3 DNA reads TGTGCCAGCAGCACTAAGGACGGCAATCAGCCCCAGCATTTT.

With regard to this clone: One end of the junction fails to match germline, which may point to a read error. The gene calls are TRBV7-7 and TRBJ2-2; no clear D gene. CDR1 is SSHAT and CDR2 is FNYEAQ in the germline V gene (reference sequence). The length of the CDR3 is 16 residues. The CDR3 sequence: CASSLEVRMGTGELFF. As DNA, the CDR3 is TGTGCTAGCAGCTTAGAAGTTAGGATGGGGACCGGGGAGCTGTTTTTT.

The V gene is TRBV7-3, the J gene TRBJ1-2, with 8 bases identical to TRBD1. The germline CDR1 and CDR2 sequences are SGHTA and FQGTGA. Trimming cost V 4 bases and J 3 bases; bases outside gene matches: 4. The CDR3 covers 14 residues. The CDR3 bases are TGTGCCAGCAGCTCCAGGGGGCCCTACTATGGCTACACCTTC. It codes for CASSSRGPYYGYTF.

The chain links TRBV27 to TRBJ2-1, with D perhaps TRBD1 (6 bases). CDR3 length equals 16 residues. Germline V gene data show CDR1 as MNHEY and CDR2 as SMNVEV (reference sequence). V shed 2 bases and J shed 6 bases, with 17 bases lying between them. CDR3 nucleotides: TGTGCCAGCAGTTTAATGGGGGCAAACCCGCGCAATGAGCAGTTCTTC. Translating gives CASSLMGANPRNEQFF.

This clone was seen once. The chain is built from TRBV9 and TRBJ2-5; D assignment may be TRBD1 or TRBD2 (6 bases each). Germline V CDR1 and CDR2: SGDLS, YYNGEE. CDR3 length: 14 amino acids. V was pared by 0 bases and J by 4 bases, with 10 bases between. In nucleotides, the CDR3 is TGTGCCAGCAGCGTAGGAGGAGGGGGAGAGACCCAGTACTTC. The encoded protein is CASSVGGGGETQYF.

The chain joins TRBV7-8 to TRBJ1-5; no definite D call. CDR1 and CDR2 from the germline V gene are SGHVS and FQNEAQ. There are 14 residues in the CDR3. The V gene lost 1 base and the J gene lost 0 bases, with 4 bases spanning the gap. The CDR3 is CASSLEASNQPQHF. The CDR3 nucleotides are TGTGCCAGCAGCTTAGAGGCTAGCAATCAGCCCCAGCATTTT.

V and J are TRBV12-3 or TRBV12-4 and TRBJ2-7; D is uncertain. V lost 8 bases to trimming and J lost 2 bases, with 13 bases between them. The CDR3 spans 13 residues. This CDR3 is CASSLNQAYEQYF. The CDR3 region has the DNA TGTGCCAGCTCCTTAAATCAGGCCTACGAGCAGTACTTC.

This chain connects TRBV6-8 to TRBJ1-1; 7 nucleotides line up with TRBD1. Germline V gene data show CDR1 as MNHGY and CDR2 as SAAAGT. There are 20 residues in the CDR3. J was trimmed by 4 bases and V by 0 bases; bases with no gene match: 20. The CDR3 loop is CASSYSYWRGREIKGTEAFF. Here the CDR3 DNA reads TGTGCCAGCAGTTACTCCTACTGGAGGGGGCGGGAAATTAAGGGCACTGAAGCTTTCTTT.

The V call is TRBV19, the J call TRBJ1-1, with 8 bases that match TRBD1. CDR3 size: 14 residues. J was trimmed by 4 bases and V by 4 bases; bases with no gene match: 5. Germline CDR1 and CDR2: LNHDA and SQIVND (reference sequence). The CDR3 reads CASSRQGSFTEAFF. The CDR3 nucleotides read TGTGCCAGTAGTAGACAGGGGTCATTCACTGAAGCTTTCTTT.

This chain joins TRBV12-3 or TRBV12-4 and TRBJ2-3; D not certain. The germline V and J ends were trimmed by 6 bases and 2 bases, with 9 bases remaining between them. The CDR3 extends over 13 amino acids. The CDR3: CASSLGHTDTQYF. The CDR3 bases are TGTGCCAGCAGCTTGGGTCACACAGATACGCAGTATTTT.

The V and J genes are TRBV12-3 or TRBV12-4 and TRBJ1-2; no reliable D call. The CDR3 covers 12 residues. Trimming stripped 6 bases from V and 7 bases from J, with 12 bases between. This CDR3 is CASSPDLLGYTF. The CDR3 DNA reads TGTGCCAGCAGCCCCGACCTACTTGGCTACACCTTC.

This clone came up many times. The DNA for the CDR3 is TGTGCCAGCAGCTCTATAGGGGGGACAGGGACCTACGAGCAGTACTTC. Translation gives CASSSIGGTGTYEQYF. This chain uses TRBV11-2 with TRBJ2-7; 9 nucleotides align to TRBD1. Germline V lookup: CDR1 SGHAT, CDR2 FQNNGV. CDR3 size: 16 residues. V shed 4 bases, J shed 2 bases, and the junction held 9 bases outside the gene matches.

This rearrangement joins TRBV20-1 to TRBJ2-3; the D is unclear. The CDR3 is made up of 11 amino acids. The V and J ends lost 6 bases and 0 bases respectively, with 4 bases between them. In germline, CDR1 is DFQATT, CDR2 SNEGSKA (reference sequence). CDR3 protein: CSALSTDTQYF. For the CDR3, the DNA is TGCAGTGCCTTAAGCACAGATACGCAGTATTTT.

The CDR3 sequence is CASSNTGPTLYGYTF. The CDR3 nucleotides read TGTGCCAGCAGCAACACAGGGCCCACTCTCTATGGCTACACCTTC. The rearrangement links TRBV27 to TRBJ1-2; TRBD1 might be the D (6 bases). Trimming cost V 6 bases and J 4 bases, with 18 bases left between them. The CDR3 runs to 15 residues. Looked up from germline, CDR1 is MNHEY and CDR2 is SMNVEV (reference sequence).

V usage is TRBV19 and J usage is TRBJ1-4; weak D call: TRBD1 (5 bases). CDR1 is LNHDA, CDR2 SQIVND, per germline (reference sequence). V lost 5 bases and J 0 bases, leaving 7 bases between the germline ends. The CDR3 has 14 residues. CDR3 DNA: TGTGCCAGTAGTTCGACAGCAACTAATGAAAAACTGTTTTTT. Residues: CASSSTATNEKLFF.

The CDR3 region has the DNA TGTGCCAGCAGCTTCACTAGCGGGACTCCCGGACCCGGGGAGCTGTTTTTT. Translation: CASSFTSGTPGPGELFF. The rearrangement links TRBV5-6 to TRBJ2-2; 10 bases map to TRBD2. CDR1 is SGHDT and CDR2 is YYEEEE in the germline V gene. Germline trimming cut 2 bases from V and 6 bases from J; bases unmatched to any gene: 10. This CDR3 spans 17 amino acids.

This chain connects TRBV10-3 to TRBJ2-2, with 10 nucleotides matching TRBD1. CDR1 and CDR2 (germline): ENHRY, SYGVKD. The CDR3 runs 17 residues. Trimming at V came to 4 bases and at J to 0 bases, leaving 5 bases not matched to a gene. The CDR3 coding sequence is TGTGCCATCAGTGGAGACAGGGGGCTACCGAACACCGGGGAGCTGTTTTTT. As protein: CAISGDRGLPNTGELFF.